This T cell receptor beta chain came from a study of blood T cell repertoires in COVID-19. Turning to the study itself: The cDNA or gDNA used as material had been derived from T cells, B-cell-depleted T cells, or PBMCs.

Participants were placed into cohorts based on the clinical history they reported. Two consecutive negative NP/OP PCR tests, clearance, or resolved symptoms defined Cohort 3 recovery. Worth noting for this clone: One end of the junction does not line up with germline, which may come from a read error.

In the original processing: Scientists estimated how many nucleated cells there were by amplifying reference gene primers. The data were produced by immunoSEQ multiplex PCR, yet TCRdb's version contains in-frame clones alone and is incomplete. For V, J and clone size, that table is used; D and trimming come from the DNA. The table includes a few hundred thousand clones, roughly 84% detected once. This clonotype was obtained from a woman in her thirties or forties who had recovered from COVID-19. The material sequenced was PBMCs or T cells enriched from blood (not recorded which).

Written as DNA, the CDR3 is TGTGCCAGCAGTGAAGAGCCTAGCTATCAGCCCCAGCATTTT. Encoded protein: CASSEEPSYQPQHF. The rearrangement joins TRBV2 to TRBJ1-5; D is uncertain. The CDR3 contains 14 residues. CDR1 SNHLY and CDR2 FYNNEI come from the germline V gene.